This T cell receptor (beta chain) comes out of a study of blood T cell repertoires in COVID-19. Turning to the study itself: PBMCs, B-cell-depleted T cells, or T cells were the source of the cDNA or gDNA that made up the material.

Germline V gives CDR1 SGHRS, CDR2 YFSETQ. V gave up 4 bases and J gave up 5 bases; unmatched junction bases: 9. This CDR3 comprises 15 residues. Measured with immunoSEQ multiplex PCR; TCRdb has only the in-frame clones, and not every one. The sample lists about 74,000 clones, about 86% seen once, with more than 4.5% in the top ten. This receptor was taken from a woman aged 80 or over with acute or convalescent COVID-19. The chain uses TRBV5-1 and TRBJ2-1, with 7 bases fitting TRBD2. Input material: peripheral blood. The CDR3 sequence is CASSPSVSGDNEQFF. Here the CDR3 DNA reads TGCGCCAGCAGCCCCTCCGTGAGCGGGGACAATGAGCAGTTCTTC.